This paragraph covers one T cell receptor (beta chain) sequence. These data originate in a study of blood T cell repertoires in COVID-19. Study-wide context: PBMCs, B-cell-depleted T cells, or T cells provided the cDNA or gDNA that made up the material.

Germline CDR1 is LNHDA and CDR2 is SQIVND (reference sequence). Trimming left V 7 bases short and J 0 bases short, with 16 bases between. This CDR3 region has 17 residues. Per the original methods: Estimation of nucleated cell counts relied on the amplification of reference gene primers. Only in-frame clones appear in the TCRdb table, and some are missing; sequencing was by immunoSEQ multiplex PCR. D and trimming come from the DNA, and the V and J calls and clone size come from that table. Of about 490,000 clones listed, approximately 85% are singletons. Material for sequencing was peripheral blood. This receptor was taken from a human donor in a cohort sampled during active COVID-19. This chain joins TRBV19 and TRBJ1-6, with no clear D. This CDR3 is CASNTPFGSSYNSPLHF. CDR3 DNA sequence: TGTGCCAGTAACACACCTTTTGGCAGCTCCTATAATTCACCCCTCCACTTT.